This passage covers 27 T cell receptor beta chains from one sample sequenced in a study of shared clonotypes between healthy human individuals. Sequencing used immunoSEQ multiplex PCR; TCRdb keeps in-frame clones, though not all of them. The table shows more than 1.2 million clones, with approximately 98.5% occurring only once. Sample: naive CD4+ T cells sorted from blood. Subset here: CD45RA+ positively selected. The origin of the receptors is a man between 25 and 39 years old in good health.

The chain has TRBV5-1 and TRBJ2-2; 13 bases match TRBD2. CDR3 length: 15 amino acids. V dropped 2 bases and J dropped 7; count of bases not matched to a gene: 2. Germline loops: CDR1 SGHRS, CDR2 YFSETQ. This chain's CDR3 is CASSFGLAGDGELFF. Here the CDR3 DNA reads TGCGCCAGCAGCTTTGGACTAGCGGGAGACGGGGAGCTGTTTTTT.

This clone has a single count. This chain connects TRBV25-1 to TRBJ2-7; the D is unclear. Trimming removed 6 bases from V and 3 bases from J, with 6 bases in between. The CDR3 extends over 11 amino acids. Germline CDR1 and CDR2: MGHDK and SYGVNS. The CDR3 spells CASRINYEQYF. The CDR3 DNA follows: TGTGCCAGCAGAATTAACTACGAGCAGTACTTC.

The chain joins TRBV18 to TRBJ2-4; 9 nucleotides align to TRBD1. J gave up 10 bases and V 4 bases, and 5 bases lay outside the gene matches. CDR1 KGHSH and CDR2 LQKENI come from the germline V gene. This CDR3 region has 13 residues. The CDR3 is CASSLRDRVIQYF. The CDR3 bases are TGTGCCAGCTCACTTCGGGACAGGGTTATTCAGTACTTC.

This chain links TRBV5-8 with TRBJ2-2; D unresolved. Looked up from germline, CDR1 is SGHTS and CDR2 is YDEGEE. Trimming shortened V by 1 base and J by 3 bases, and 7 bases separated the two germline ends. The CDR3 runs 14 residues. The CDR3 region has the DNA TGTGCCAGCAGCTTGTCCACCGACACCGGGGAGCTGTTTTTT. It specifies CASSLSTDTGELFF.

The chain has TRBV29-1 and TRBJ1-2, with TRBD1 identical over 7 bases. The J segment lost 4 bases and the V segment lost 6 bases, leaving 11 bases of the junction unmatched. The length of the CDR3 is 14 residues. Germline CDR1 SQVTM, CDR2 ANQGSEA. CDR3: CSVPDSGQLYGYTF. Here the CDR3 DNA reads TGCAGCGTACCCGATTCGGGACAGCTCTATGGCTACACCTTC.

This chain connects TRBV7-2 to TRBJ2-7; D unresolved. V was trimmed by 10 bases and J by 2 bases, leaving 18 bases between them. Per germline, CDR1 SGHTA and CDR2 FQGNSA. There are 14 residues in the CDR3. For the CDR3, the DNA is TGTGCCACAGGAATTGGAGAGATGACCTACGAGCAGTACTTC. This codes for CATGIGEMTYEQYF. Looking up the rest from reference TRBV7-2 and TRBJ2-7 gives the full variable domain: GAGVSQSPSNKVTEKGKDVELRCDPISGHTALYWYRQSLGQGLEFLIYFQGNSAPDKSGLPSDRFSAERTGGSVSTLTIQRTQQEDSAVYLCATGIGEMTYEQYFGPGTRLTVT.

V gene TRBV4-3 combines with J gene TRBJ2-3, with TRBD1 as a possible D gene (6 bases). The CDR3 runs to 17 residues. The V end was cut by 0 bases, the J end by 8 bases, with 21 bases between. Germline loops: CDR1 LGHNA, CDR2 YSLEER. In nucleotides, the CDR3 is TGCGCCAGCAGCCAAGATCCCCCTGGGGGCAGCCTGGGTACGCAGTATTTT. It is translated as CASSQDPPGGSLGTQYF.

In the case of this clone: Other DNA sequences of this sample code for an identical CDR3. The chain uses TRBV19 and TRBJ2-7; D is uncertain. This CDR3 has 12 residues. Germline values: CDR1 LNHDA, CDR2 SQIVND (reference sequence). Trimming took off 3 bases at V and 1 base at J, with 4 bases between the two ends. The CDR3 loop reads CASSIPSYEQYF. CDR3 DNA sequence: TGTGCCAGTAGTATCCCTTCCTACGAGCAGTACTTC.

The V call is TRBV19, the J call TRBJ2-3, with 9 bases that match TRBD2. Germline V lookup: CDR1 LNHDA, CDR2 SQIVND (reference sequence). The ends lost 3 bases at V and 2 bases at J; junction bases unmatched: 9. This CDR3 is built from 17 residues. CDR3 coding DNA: TGTGCCAGTAGTATGGCAATAGCGGGAGTAACCACAGATACGCAGTATTTT. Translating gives CASSMAIAGVTTDTQYF. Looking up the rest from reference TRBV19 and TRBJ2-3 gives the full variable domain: DGGITQSPKYLFRKEGQNVTLSCEQNLNHDAMYWYRQDPGQGLRLIYYSQIVNDFQKGDIAEGYSVSREKKESFPLTVTSAQKNPTAFYLCASSMAIAGVTTDTQYFGPGTRLTVL.

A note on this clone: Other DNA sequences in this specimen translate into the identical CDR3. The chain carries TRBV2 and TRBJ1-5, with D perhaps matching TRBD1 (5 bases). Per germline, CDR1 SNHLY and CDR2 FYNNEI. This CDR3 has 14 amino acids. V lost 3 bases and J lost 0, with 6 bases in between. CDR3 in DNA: TGTGCCAGCAGTGACAGGGATAGCAATCAGCCCCAGCATTTT. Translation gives CASSDRDSNQPQHF.

CDR3 in DNA: TGTGCCAGCAGTTTAGGGGGACAGGGGATACACGAGCAGTACTTC. Amino acid sequence: CASSLGGQGIHEQYF. The J gene is TRBJ2-7, the V gene TRBV28; 10 bases line up with TRBD1. CDR1 and CDR2 (germline): MDHEN, SYDVKM. V shed 2 bases, J shed 5 bases, and the junction held 6 bases outside the gene matches. This CDR3 spans 15 amino acids. The entire variable domain, with the rest obtained from reference TRBV28 and TRBJ2-7, is as follows: DVKVTQSSRYLVKRTGEKVFLECVQDMDHENMFWYRQDPGLGLRLIYFSYDVKMKEKGDIPEGYSVSREKKERFSLILESASTNQTSMYLCASSLGGQGIHEQYFGPGTRLTVT.

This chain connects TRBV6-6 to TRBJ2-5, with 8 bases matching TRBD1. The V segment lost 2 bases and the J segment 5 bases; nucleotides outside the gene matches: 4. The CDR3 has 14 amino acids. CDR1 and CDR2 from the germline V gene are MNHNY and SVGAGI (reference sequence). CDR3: CASSYGGQGETQYF. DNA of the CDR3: TGTGCCAGCAGTTACGGAGGACAGGGTGAGACCCAGTACTTC.

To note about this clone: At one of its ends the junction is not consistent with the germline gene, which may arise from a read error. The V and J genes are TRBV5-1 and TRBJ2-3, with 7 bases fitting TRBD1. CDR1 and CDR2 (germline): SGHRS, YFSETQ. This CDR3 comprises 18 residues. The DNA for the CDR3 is TGCGCCAGCAGCTTTCTGGGACAGTCTCTTCCTAGCATAGATACGCAGTATTTT. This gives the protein CASSFLGQSLPSIDTQYF.

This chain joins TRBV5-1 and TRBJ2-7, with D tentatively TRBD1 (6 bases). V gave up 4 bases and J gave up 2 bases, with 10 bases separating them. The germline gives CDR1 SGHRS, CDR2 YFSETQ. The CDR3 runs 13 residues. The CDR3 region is CASSRDNAYEQYF. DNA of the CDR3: TGCGCCAGCAGCCGGGACAACGCCTACGAGCAGTACTTC.

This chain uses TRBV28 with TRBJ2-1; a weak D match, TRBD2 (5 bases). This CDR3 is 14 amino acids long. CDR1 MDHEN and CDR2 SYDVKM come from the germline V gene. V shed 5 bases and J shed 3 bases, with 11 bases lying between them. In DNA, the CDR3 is TGTGCCAGCAGTGGCAGACTATTCTACAATGAGCAGTTCTTC. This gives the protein CASSGRLFYNEQFF.

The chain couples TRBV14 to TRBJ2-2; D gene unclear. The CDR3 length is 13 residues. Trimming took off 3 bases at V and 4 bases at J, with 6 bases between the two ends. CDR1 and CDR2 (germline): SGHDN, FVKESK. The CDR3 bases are TGTGCCAGCAGCCATCTGCCCACCGGGGAGCTGTTTTTT. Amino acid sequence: CASSHLPTGELFF.

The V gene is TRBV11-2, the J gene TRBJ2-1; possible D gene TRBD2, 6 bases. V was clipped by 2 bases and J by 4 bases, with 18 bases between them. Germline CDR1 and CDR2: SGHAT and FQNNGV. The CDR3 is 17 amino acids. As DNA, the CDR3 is TGTGCCAGCAGCTTAAAACGGGACTTCATGCGGTACAATGAGCAGTTCTTC. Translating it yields CASSLKRDFMRYNEQFF.

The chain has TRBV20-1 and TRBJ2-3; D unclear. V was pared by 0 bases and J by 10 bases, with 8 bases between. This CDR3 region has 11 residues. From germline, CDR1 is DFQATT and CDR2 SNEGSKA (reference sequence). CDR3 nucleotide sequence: TGCAGTGCTAGAGACACCTCAGCGCAGTATTTT. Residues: CSARDTSAQYF.

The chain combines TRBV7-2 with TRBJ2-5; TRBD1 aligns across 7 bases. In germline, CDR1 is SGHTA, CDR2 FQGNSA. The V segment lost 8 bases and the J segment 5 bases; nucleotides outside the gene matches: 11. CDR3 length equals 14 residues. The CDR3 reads CASRTTGARETQYF. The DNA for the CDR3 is TGTGCCAGCCGAACCACAGGGGCGCGGGAGACCCAGTACTTC.

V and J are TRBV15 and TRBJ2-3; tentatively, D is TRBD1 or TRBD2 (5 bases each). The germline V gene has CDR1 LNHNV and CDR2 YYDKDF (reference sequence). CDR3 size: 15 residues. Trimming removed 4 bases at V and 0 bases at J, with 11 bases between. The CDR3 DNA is TGTGCCACCAGCATCGGGACGATTAGCACAGATACGCAGTATTTT. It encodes CATSIGTISTDTQYF.

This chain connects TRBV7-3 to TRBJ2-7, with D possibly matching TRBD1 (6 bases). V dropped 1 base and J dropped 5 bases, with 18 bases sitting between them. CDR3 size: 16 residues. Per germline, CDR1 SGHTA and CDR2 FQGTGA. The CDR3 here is CASSLSARGGAHEQYF. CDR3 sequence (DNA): TGTGCCAGCAGCTTAAGTGCCCGAGGGGGAGCCCACGAGCAGTACTTC.

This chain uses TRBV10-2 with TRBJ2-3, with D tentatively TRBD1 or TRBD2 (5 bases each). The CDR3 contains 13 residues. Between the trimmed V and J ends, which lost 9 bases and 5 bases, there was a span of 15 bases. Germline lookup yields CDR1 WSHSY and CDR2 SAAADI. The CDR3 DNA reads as TGCGCCAGGGGGGAAGGGATAGGAGATACGCAGTATTTT. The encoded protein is CARGEGIGDTQYF.

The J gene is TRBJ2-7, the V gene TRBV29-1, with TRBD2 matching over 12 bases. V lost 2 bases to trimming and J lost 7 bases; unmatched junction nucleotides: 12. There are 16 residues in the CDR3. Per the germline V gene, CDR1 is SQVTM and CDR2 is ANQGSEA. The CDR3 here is CSVELSGLAGGREQYF. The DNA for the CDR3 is TGCAGCGTTGAATTGTCTGGGCTAGCGGGAGGGCGTGAGCAGTACTTC.

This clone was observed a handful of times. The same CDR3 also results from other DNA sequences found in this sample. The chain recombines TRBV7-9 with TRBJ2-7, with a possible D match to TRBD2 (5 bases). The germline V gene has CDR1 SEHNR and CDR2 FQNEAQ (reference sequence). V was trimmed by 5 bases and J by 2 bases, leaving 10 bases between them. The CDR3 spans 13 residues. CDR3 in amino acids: CASSLDGTYEQYF. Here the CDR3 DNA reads TGTGCCAGCAGCCTGGACGGGACCTACGAGCAGTACTTC.

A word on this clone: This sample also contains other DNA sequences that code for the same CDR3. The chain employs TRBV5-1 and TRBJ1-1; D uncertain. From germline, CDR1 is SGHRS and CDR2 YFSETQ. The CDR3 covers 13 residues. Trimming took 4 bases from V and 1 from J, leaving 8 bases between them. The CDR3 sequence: CASSAGTNTEAFF. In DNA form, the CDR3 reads TGCGCCAGCAGCGCCGGCACGAACACTGAAGCTTTCTTT.

The chain's CDR3 is CASSEGLAPSEQFF. The CDR3 nucleotides read TGTGCCAGCAGTGAGGGACTAGCCCCCTCTGAGCAGTTCTTC. V gene TRBV6-1 combines with J gene TRBJ2-1; 9 positions agree with TRBD2. Trimming at V came to 3 bases and at J to 9 bases, leaving 6 bases not matched to a gene. The CDR3 has 14 residues. The V gene's germline CDR1 is MNHNS and CDR2 SASEGT.

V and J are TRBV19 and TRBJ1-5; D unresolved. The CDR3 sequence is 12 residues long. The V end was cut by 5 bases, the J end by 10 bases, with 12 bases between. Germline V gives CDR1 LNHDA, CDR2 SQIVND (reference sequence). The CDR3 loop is CASSPRPFPQHF. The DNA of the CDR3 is TGTGCCAGTAGTCCCCGGCCGTTTCCCCAGCATTTT.